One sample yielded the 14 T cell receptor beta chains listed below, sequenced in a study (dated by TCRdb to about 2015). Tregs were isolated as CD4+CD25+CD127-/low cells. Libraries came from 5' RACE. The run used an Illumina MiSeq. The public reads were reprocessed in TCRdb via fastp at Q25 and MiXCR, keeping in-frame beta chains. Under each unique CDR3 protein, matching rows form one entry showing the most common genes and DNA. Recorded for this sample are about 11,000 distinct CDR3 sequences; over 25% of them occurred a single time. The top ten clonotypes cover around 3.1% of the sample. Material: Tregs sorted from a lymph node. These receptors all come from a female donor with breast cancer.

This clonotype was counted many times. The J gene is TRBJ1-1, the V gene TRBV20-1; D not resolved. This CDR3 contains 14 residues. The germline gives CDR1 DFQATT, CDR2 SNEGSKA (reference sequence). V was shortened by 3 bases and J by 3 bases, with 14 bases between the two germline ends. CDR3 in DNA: TGCAGTGCTAGTGCTTATCTAAGGGACACTGAAGCTTTCTTT. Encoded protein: CSASAYLRDTEAFF.

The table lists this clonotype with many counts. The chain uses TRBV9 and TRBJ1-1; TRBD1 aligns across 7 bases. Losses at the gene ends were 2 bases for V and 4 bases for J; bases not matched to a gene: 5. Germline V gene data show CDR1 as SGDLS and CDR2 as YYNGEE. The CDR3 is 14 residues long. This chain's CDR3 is CASSVVSGGTEAFF. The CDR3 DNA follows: TGTGCCAGCAGCGTGGTTTCAGGGGGCACTGAAGCTTTCTTT.

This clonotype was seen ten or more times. In DNA form, the CDR3 reads TGTGCCTGGAGTCGGACAGGCGCTGAAGCTTTCTTT. Encoded protein: CAWSRTGAEAFF. The V call is TRBV30, the J call TRBJ1-1, with 7 positions matching TRBD1. Germline CDR1 GTSNPN, CDR2 SVGIG (reference sequence). CDR3 length equals 12 residues. V lost 2 bases, J lost 6 bases, and 3 bases stayed unmatched.

The CDR3 is CASSLDLRDGTQYF. The CDR3 DNA reads TGTGCCAGCAGCTTAGATCTACGGGACGGTACGCAGTATTTT. The chain is built from TRBV7-2 and TRBJ2-3; D may be TRBD1 or TRBD2 (5 bases each). Germline V gene sequence: CDR1 SGHTA, CDR2 FQGNSA. V was shortened by 1 base and J by 8 bases, with 13 bases between the two germline ends. CDR3 length: 14 residues.

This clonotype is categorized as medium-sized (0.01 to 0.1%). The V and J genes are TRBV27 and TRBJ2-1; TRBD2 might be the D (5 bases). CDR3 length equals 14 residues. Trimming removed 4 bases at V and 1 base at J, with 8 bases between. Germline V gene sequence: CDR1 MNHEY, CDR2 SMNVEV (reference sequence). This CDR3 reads CASSSAGSYNEQFF. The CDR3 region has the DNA TGTGCCAGCAGTTCCGCGGGTTCCTACAATGAGCAGTTCTTC.

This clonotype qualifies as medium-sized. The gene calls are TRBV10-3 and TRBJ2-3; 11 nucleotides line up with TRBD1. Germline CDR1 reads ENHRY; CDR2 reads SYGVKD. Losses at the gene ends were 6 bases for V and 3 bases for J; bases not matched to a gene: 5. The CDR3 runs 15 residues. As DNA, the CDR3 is TGTGCCATCAGACCTGGACAGGGGGCAACAGATACGCAGTATTTT. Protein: CAIRPGQGATDTQYF.

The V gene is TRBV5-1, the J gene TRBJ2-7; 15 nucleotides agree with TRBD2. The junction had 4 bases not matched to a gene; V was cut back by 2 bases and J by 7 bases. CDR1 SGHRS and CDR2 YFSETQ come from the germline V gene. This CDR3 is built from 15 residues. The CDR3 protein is CASSFGLAGGAEQYF. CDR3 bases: TGCGCCAGCAGCTTCGGACTAGCGGGAGGGGCTGAGCAGTACTTC. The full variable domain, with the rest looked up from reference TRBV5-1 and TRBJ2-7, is KAGVTQTPRYLIKTRGQQVTLSCSPISGHRSVSWYQQTPGQGLQFLFEYFSETQRNKGNFPGRFSGRQFSNSRSEMNVSTLELGDSALYLCASSFGLAGGAEQYFGPGTRLTVT.

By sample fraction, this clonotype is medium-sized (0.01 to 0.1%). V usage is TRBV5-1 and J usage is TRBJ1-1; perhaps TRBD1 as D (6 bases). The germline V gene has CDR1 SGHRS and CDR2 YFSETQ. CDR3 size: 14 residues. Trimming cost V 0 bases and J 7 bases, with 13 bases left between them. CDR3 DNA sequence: TGCGCCAGCAGCTTGGGGCAGGGGATGAATGAAGCTTTCTTT. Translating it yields CASSLGQGMNEAFF.

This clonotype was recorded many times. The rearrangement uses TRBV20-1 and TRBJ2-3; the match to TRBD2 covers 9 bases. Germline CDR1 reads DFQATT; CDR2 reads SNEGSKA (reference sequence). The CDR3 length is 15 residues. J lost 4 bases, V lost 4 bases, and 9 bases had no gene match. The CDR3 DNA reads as TGCAGTGCTAAAAGGGCTAGCGGGACGGCAGATACGCAGTATTTT. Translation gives CSAKRASGTADTQYF.

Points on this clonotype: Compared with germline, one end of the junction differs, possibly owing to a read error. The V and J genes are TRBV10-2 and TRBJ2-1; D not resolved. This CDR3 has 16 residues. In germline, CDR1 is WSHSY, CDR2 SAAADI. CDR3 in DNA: TGCGCCGGCAGTGAGTTTGCTGGAAGCTCTTACAATGAGCAGTTCTTC. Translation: CAGSEFAGSSYNEQFF.

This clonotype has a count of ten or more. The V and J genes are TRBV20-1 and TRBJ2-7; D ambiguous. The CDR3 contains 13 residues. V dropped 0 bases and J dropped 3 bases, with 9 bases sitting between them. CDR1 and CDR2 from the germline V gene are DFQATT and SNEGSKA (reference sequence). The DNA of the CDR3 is TGCAGTGCTAGAGACTCACACTACTACGAGCAGTACTTC. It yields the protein CSARDSHYYEQYF.

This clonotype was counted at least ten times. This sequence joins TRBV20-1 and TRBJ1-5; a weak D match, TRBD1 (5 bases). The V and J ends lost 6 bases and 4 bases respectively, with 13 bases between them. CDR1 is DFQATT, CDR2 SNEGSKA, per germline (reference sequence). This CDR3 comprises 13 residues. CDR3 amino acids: CSATHGGNQPQHF. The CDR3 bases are TGCAGTGCCACCCACGGGGGGAATCAGCCCCAGCATTTT.

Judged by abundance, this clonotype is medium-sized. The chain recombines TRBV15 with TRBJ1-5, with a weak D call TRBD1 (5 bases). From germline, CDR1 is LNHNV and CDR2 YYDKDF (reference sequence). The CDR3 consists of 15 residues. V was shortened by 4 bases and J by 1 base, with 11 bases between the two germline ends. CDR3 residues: CATSTGGVSNQPQHF. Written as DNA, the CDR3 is TGTGCCACCAGCACCGGGGGGGTCAGCAATCAGCCCCAGCATTTT.

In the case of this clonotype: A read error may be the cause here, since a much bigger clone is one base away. CDR3 protein: CATGRYKEQFF. Written as DNA, the CDR3 is TGTGCCACTGGCAGGTACAAGGAGCAGTTCTTC. The chain uses TRBV25-1 and TRBJ2-1; no definite D call. CDR1 and CDR2 from the germline V gene are MGHDK and SYGVNS. The CDR3 consists of 11 residues.